The 17 T cell receptor beta chains reported below all come from one sample, sequenced in a study of T cells in Graves' hyperthyroidism and ophthalmopathy. The TCR beta CDR3 regions underwent amplification using RNA transcripts as the source. An initial round of RT-PCR targeting the TCR CDR3 relied on the HTBI primer set. MiXCR, applied by TCRdb to the multiplex PCR reads, yields one record per CDR3 protein. The repertoire holds hundreds of thousands of distinct CDR3 sequences, with under 15% as singletons. Sequencing was performed on blood. These receptors were obtained from a woman under 30 with Graves' hyperthyroidism.

There are many counts of this clonotype. V usage is TRBV6-1 and J usage is TRBJ1-2; D remains unclear. V was pared by 10 bases and J by 8 bases, with 26 bases between. The germline V gene encodes CDR1 MNHNS and CDR2 SASEGT. The CDR3 has 15 amino acids. The DNA of the CDR3 is TGTGCCACCACCGTAAACTGGGAGTCGTTCGTGGGCTACACCTTC. It translates to CATTVNWESFVGYTF.

This clonotype was detected many times. This chain uses TRBV6-1 with TRBJ2-7; no definite D call. The CDR3 spans 13 residues. Germline CDR1 is MNHNS and CDR2 is SASEGT. Trimming took off 6 bases at V and 3 bases at J, with 12 bases between the two ends. The CDR3 DNA reads TGTGCCAGCAGCCCCACGACGGACTACGAGCAGTACTTC. As protein: CASSPTTDYEQYF.

This clonotype was detected ten times or more. The chain combines TRBV7-9 with TRBJ1-1; a possible D gene is TRBD1 (5 bases). Trimming shortened V by 1 base and J by 6 bases, and 21 bases separated the two germline ends. Germline V CDR1 and CDR2: SEHNR, FQNEAQ (reference sequence). The CDR3 runs to 17 residues. CDR3 sequence reads: CASSLVVGLRERSEAFF. CDR3 coding DNA: TGTGCCAGCAGCTTAGTAGTGGGACTTAGGGAAAGGTCTGAAGCTTTCTTT.

Ten or more counts support this clonotype. As DNA, the CDR3 is TGTGCCAGCAGCTCGCCTTCGGGGCTCTACAATGAGCAGTTCTTC. This translates into CASSSPSGLYNEQFF. The rearrangement joins TRBV7-3 to TRBJ2-1, with D tentatively TRBD1 or TRBD2 (5 bases each). The CDR3 totals 15 residues. Germline CDR1 reads SGHTA; CDR2 reads FQGTGA. Trimming took 4 bases from V and 3 from J, leaving 13 bases between them.

This clonotype was observed a handful of times. This chain joins TRBV20-1 and TRBJ1-5; D is uncertain. The CDR3 has 16 amino acids. Germline loops: CDR1 DFQATT, CDR2 SNEGSKA (reference sequence). Trimming took off 0 bases at V and 2 bases at J, with 14 bases between the two ends. The chain's CDR3 is CSARDQAPGGNQPQHF. The CDR3 DNA reads TGCAGTGCTAGAGATCAAGCCCCGGGAGGCAATCAGCCCCAGCATTTT.

This clonotype was seen repeatedly, ten times or more. This chain connects TRBV11-2 to TRBJ2-1, with 9 bases lining up with TRBD2. Looked up from germline, CDR1 is SGHAT and CDR2 is FQNNGV. The CDR3 runs 15 residues. The J segment lost 7 bases and the V segment lost 4 bases, leaving 8 bases of the junction unmatched. As DNA, the CDR3 is TGTGCCAGCAGCTCTTCCGGGACTAGCAATAATGAGCAGTTCTTC. Protein: CASSSSGTSNNEQFF.

This clonotype has ten or more counts. The rearrangement links TRBV18 to TRBJ2-7; D possibly corresponds to TRBD1 (7 bases). The CDR3 covers 15 residues. The V gene lost 6 bases and the J gene lost 1 base, with 16 bases spanning the gap. The germline CDR1 and CDR2 sequences are KGHSH and LQKENI. CDR3 nucleotides: TGTGCCAGCTCGGGGGAGGACAGGCTTTCCTACGAGCAGTACTTC. Its protein product is CASSGEDRLSYEQYF.

This chain connects TRBV10-2 to TRBJ1-2; D unclear. CDR1 and CDR2 from the germline V gene are WSHSY and SAAADI. With 0 bases removed from V and 1 base from J, the gap between germline ends came to 12 bases. This CDR3 spans 16 amino acids. In DNA form, the CDR3 reads TGCGCCAGCAGTGAGTCTTCCCGCACAGATAACTATGGCTACACCTTC. Its translation: CASSESSRTDNYGYTF.

V is TRBV6-1 and J is TRBJ2-4, with 7 bases identical to TRBD1. The CDR3 totals 16 residues. The germline V gene has CDR1 MNHNS and CDR2 SASEGT. The junction had 8 bases not matched to a gene; V was cut back by 6 bases and J by 0 bases. CDR3 in amino acids: CASSRTGLLAKNIQYF. The CDR3 DNA is TGTGCCAGCAGCCGGACAGGCCTACTAGCCAAAAACATTCAGTACTTC.

The chain links TRBV6-5 to TRBJ2-2; no clear D. Germline-derived CDR1 and CDR2 are MNHEY and SVGAGI. V was shortened by 1 base and J by 1 base, with 4 bases between the two germline ends. There are 14 residues in the CDR3. Here the CDR3 reads CASSYFGNTGELFF. The DNA of the CDR3 is TGTGCCAGCAGTTACTTTGGGAACACCGGGGAGCTGTTTTTT.

This clonotype occurred many times. The chain couples TRBV2 to TRBJ2-5; D uncertain. CDR1 and CDR2 from the germline V gene are SNHLY and FYNNEI. Trimming stripped 9 bases from V and 5 bases from J, with 10 bases between. The CDR3 has 11 residues. CDR3 in DNA: TGTGCCAGTGGGATGATGGAGACCCAGTACTTC. Translated, it gives CASGMMETQYF.

This clonotype was observed at least ten times. The rearrangement links TRBV6-1 to TRBJ1-2; 9 bases are shared with TRBD1. V lost 5 bases and J lost 0; bases outside the gene matches: 7. The CDR3 is 16 amino acids. Germline lookup yields CDR1 MNHNS and CDR2 SASEGT. This CDR3 reads CASSMGQGLANYGYTF. CDR3 sequence (DNA): TGTGCCAGCAGTATGGGACAGGGCTTAGCTAACTATGGCTACACCTTC.

The chain couples TRBV2 to TRBJ2-5; D may be TRBD2 (5 bases). CDR1 is SNHLY and CDR2 is FYNNEI in the germline V gene. With 7 bases removed from V and 2 bases from J, the gap between germline ends came to 8 bases. CDR3 length: 12 amino acids. CDR3 loop: CASIGGQETQYF. CDR3 coding DNA: TGTGCCAGCATAGGCGGGCAAGAGACCCAGTACTTC.

This clonotype was seen repeatedly, ten times or more. The chain couples TRBV4-1 to TRBJ2-7; TRBD1 agrees at 7 bases. The CDR3 length is 13 residues. Germline CDR1 reads MGHRA; CDR2 reads YSYEKL. V lost 3 bases, J lost 6 bases, and 5 bases stayed unmatched. This CDR3 is CASSHLRGLEQYF. The CDR3 nucleotides read TGCGCCAGCAGCCACTTAAGGGGGCTCGAGCAGTACTTC.

This chain uses TRBV5-1 with TRBJ1-4; D is perhaps TRBD1 (5 bases). Germline CDR1 reads SGHRS; CDR2 reads YFSETQ. V dropped 5 bases and J dropped 7 bases, with 18 bases sitting between them. The CDR3 is made up of 15 amino acids. This CDR3 reads CASRRSGGNSEKLFF. For the CDR3, the DNA is TGCGCCAGCAGGAGGAGCGGGGGAAACTCTGAAAAACTGTTTTTT.

This clonotype was detected many times. The rearrangement uses TRBV20-1 and TRBJ1-1; D is uncertain. CDR1 and CDR2 (germline): DFQATT, SNEGSKA (reference sequence). Trimming took off 1 base at V and 1 base at J, with 10 bases between the two ends. The CDR3 runs to 14 residues. The CDR3 sequence is CSARVPVQNTEAFF. CDR3 nucleotides: TGCAGTGCTAGAGTACCAGTACAGAACACTGAAGCTTTCTTT.

This clonotype was seen at least ten times. J is TRBJ2-7 and V is TRBV12-3 or TRBV12-4; D uncertain. There are 13 residues in the CDR3. V shed 2 bases and J shed 2 bases, with 7 bases lying between them. The chain's CDR3 is CASSLKRAYEQYF. The CDR3 nucleotides read TGTGCCAGCAGTTTAAAAAGGGCCTACGAGCAGTACTTC.